This T cell receptor beta chain was sequenced during a study of patients and donors after allogeneic stem cell transplantation. TCRdb itself ran the RT-PCR reads through MiXCR, one entry per CDR3 protein. The table records approximately 430,000 distinct CDR3 sequences, 16% of them present only once. The V gene end was trimmed by 8 bases and the J gene end by 0 bases; junction bases not matched to a gene: 9. CDR1 and CDR2 (germline): SGHTA, FQGNSA. The CDR3 totals 15 residues. There are a few counts of this clonotype. V and J are TRBV7-2 and TRBJ2-7; 8 bases fit TRBD2. The clonotype was recovered from a human donor who was either an allogeneic HSCT recipient or a stem cell or donor lymphocyte infusion donor (not recorded which). It is not recorded whose cells these are; they may come from a transplant donor. Material for sequencing was blood, either unsorted or a sorted T cell fraction (not recorded which). Here the CDR3 DNA reads TGTGCCAGCCATCCGGGAGGGCCGAGCTCCTACGAGCAGTACTTC. It translates to CASHPGGPSSYEQYF. The complete variable domain, with remaining parts taken from reference TRBV7-2 and TRBJ2-7, reads GAGVSQSPSNKVTEKGKDVELRCDPISGHTALYWYRQSLGQGLEFLIYFQGNSAPDKSGLPSDRFSAERTGGSVSTLTIQRTQQEDSAVYLCASHPGGPSSYEQYFGPGTRLTVT.